This T cell receptor (beta chain) emerged from a study of CD8 T cells in Susac syndrome (dated by TCRdb to the late 2010s). Broadly, across the study: Of the Susac syndrome patients who were sequenced, about six had clinically active disease and roughly eight were in clinical remission. At blood withdrawal, Susac syndrome patients were therapy-naive, treated with corticosteroids (with IVIg additionally given to some), or treated with IVIg alone. The study used repertoire sequencing to test whether antigen drove CD8+ T cell activation and differentiation in Susac syndrome.

RNA was extracted using the RNeasy kit, and about 0.45 to 1 ug of the RNA was reverse transcribed with random hexamers. TCR beta CDR3 regions were amplified with the immunoSEQ multiplex PCR assay covering 54 Vbeta and 13 Jbeta segments. PCR amplification bias was corrected using a synthetic template baseline for primer optimization and computational correction. The paper's processing steps were these. Reads were annotated to V, D and J genes per IMGT and analyzed with immunoSEQ Analyzer, keeping only productive sequences. Clonality was computed as one minus Shannon entropy normalized by log2 of the number of productive unique sequences. For each patient and control, public and private clones were evaluated within the 100 most prevalent clones. A clone was defined as Susac-specific if it was absent from the healthy and MS cohorts, from over a thousand published viral clones and from other ImmuneACCESS disease sequences. TCRdb redid the processing of the public reads, applying fastp at Q25 and MiXCR, and retained in-frame beta chains. Identical CDR3 proteins give one entry, which carries the most common genes and DNA. TCRdb's processing, not the authors', yielded these V and J calls. For this sample the table gives 71,000 or so distinct CDR3 sequences, of which about 92% were detected only once. Jointly, the top ten make up less than 0.19% of the sample.

According to the germline V gene (reference sequence), CDR1 reads MNHEY and CDR2 reads SMNVEV. Counted from cysteine to phenylalanine, this CDR3 has 13 amino acids. Only the CDR3 part of the read is kept: 39 bases, read in frame from the first base. The germline ends are 13 bases apart after V is trimmed by 4 bases and J by 10 bases. Paper-wide results and their limitations: The number of individuals in the TCR sequencing and HLA analysis was acknowledged as relatively small. The CD4+ T cell repertoire of patients with Susac syndrome showed no detectable clonal expansion.

Concerning this clonotype itself: It lacks a known antigen. No much larger clonotype is one base removed from it; base qualities were not supplied.

Peripheral blood CD8+ and CD4+ T cells from healthy donors, Susac syndrome patients and multiple sclerosis patients were profiled by high-throughput TCR beta sequencing. Recently defined diagnostic criteria for definite or probable disease were met by the Susac syndrome patients. Bulk CD8+ and CD4+ T cells were purified magnetically by negative isolation, whereas CD8+ TEMRA cells were enriched by FACS. Blood was collected in EDTA tubes and processed within 24 hours, with PBMCs isolated through density gradient centrifugation. PBMCs intended for TCR sequencing were frozen in liquid nitrogen and were later thawed in a 37 degrees C water bath. The sorted or isolated CD4+, CD8+ and CD8+ TEMRA cells reached a purity of at least 90%.

The sequence joins TRBV27 to TRBJ2-2; TRBD1 is possibly the D segment (5 matching bases). This TCR came from a human donor with Susac syndrome. Material for sequencing was CD4+ T cells from PBMCs. The DNA sequence is TGTGCCAGCAGTTATGGCAGGGTGAAGGAGCTGTTTTTT. Its protein product is CASSYGRVKELFF.